This TCR beta chain was sequenced for a study of control samples from healthy donors and cancer patients. The CDR3 has 16 amino acids. Looked up from germline, CDR1 is MNHEY and CDR2 is SMNVEV (reference sequence). V was trimmed by 2 bases and J by 1 base, leaving 11 bases between them. TCRdb's table, derived via immunoSEQ multiplex PCR, lists solely in-frame clones and lacks some. This sample has approximately 100,000 clones, with roughly 82% found just once. Specimen: blood. The chain employs TRBV27 and TRBJ2-2; D is possibly TRBD2 (5 bases). The sequence was collected from a man between 60 and 75 years old in good health. The CDR3 bases are TGTGCCAGCAGTTTAGGCGAAGGGAGGAACACCGGGGAGCTGTTTTTT. Translation: CASSLGEGRNTGELFF.